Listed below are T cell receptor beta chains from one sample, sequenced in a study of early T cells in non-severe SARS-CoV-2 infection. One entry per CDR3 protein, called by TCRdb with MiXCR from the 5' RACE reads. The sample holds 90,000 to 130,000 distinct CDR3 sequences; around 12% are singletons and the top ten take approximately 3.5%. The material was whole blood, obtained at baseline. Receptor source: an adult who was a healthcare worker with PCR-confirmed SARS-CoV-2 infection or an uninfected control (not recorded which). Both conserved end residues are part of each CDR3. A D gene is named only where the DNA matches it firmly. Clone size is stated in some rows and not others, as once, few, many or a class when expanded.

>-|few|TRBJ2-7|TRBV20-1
CSTRDFASYEQYF
TGCAGCACCAGGGACTTTGCTTCCTACGAGCAGTACTTC
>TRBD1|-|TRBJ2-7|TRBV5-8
CASSFRDRVYYEQYF
TGTGCCAGCAGCTTTCGGGACAGGGTCTACTACGAGCAGTACTTC
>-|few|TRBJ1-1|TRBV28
CASSPDGNTEAFF
TGTGCCAGCAGCCCCGACGGAAACACTGAAGCTTTCTTT
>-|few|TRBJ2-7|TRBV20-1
CSAKDGRLSYEQYF
TGCAGTGCTAAAGACGGGAGACTGTCCTACGAGCAGTACTTC
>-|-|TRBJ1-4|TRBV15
CATSTSRTRYEKLFF
TGTGCCACCAGCACCTCGCGGACCAGGTACGAAAAACTGTTTTTT
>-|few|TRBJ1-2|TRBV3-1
CASSQGITGPEGYTF
TGTGCCAGCAGCCAGGGAATTACAGGCCCCGAGGGCTACACCTTC
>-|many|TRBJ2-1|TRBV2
CASSERGGQQFF
TGTGCCAGCAGTGAAAGGGGAGGTCAGCAGTTCTTC
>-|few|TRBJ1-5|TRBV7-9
CASSLHLNQPQHF
TGTGCCAGCAGCTTACACCTCAATCAGCCCCAGCATTTT
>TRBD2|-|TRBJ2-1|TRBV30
CASAVSGSRNEQFF
TGTGCCTCGGCGGTTAGCGGGAGTAGAAATGAGCAGTTCTTC
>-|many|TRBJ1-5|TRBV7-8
CASSHRTVSNQPQHF
TGTGCCAGCAGCCACCGGACAGTCAGCAATCAGCCCCAGCATTTT
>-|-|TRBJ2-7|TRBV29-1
CSVVVRFRSAEQYF
TGCAGCGTTGTGGTTAGGTTTCGATCAGCCGAGCAGTACTTC
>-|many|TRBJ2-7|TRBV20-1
CSAPAAGSYEQYF
TGCAGTGCCCCCGCCGCCGGCTCCTACGAGCAGTACTTC
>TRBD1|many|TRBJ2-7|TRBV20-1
CSARGRDRVYEQYF
TGCAGTGCTAGGGGACGGGACAGAGTCTACGAGCAGTACTTC
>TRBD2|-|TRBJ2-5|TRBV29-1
CSCGLAGGPGETQYF
TGCAGCTGCGGACTAGCGGGAGGGCCGGGGGAGACCCAGTACTTC
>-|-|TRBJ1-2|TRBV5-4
CASSLDTALGGYTF
TGTGCCAGCAGCTTGGATACCGCTCTAGGTGGCTACACCTTC
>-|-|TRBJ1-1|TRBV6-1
CASSEAAGQNTEAFF
TGTGCCAGCAGTGAAGCAGCGGGCCAGAACACTGAAGCTTTCTTT
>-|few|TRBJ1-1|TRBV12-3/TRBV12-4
CASNPDTDSTEAFF
TGTGCCAGCAACCCGGACACGGATAGCACTGAAGCTTTCTTT
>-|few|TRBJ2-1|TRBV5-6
CASTGGISYNEQFF
TGTGCCAGCACCGGGGGTATCTCCTACAATGAGCAGTTCTTC
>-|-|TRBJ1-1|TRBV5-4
CASSRLISGNTEAFF
TGTGCCAGCAGCCGCCTAATATCTGGGAACACTGAAGCTTTCTTT
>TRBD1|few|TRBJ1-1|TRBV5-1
CASSWATGVSAEAFF
TGCGCCAGCAGCTGGGCGACAGGGGTTTCGGCTGAAGCTTTCTTT
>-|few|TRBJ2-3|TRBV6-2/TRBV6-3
CASSPGAAADTQYF
TGTGCCAGCAGTCCCGGGGCGGCCGCAGATACGCAGTATTTT
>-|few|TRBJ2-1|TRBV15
CATSRAVQQYPRSGDEQFF
TGTGCCACCAGCAGAGCAGTACAGCAATACCCCCGGTCCGGCGATGAGCAGTTCTTC
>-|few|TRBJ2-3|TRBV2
CASGAGEAPDTQYF
TGTGCCAGCGGGGCAGGGGAAGCCCCAGATACGCAGTATTTT
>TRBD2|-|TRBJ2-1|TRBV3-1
CASSQDSRLAGGNHFHEQFF
TGTGCCAGCAGCCAAGATTCTAGACTAGCGGGAGGGAACCACTTCCATGAGCAGTTCTTC
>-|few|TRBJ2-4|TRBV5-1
CASSPTQVVKNIQYF
TGCGCCAGCAGCCCCACCCAAGTGGTCAAAAACATTCAGTACTTC
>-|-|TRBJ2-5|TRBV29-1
CSVDRTQETQYF
TGCAGCGTCGACAGGACCCAAGAGACCCAGTACTTC
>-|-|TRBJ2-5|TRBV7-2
CASSLVWGRETQYF
TGTGCCAGCAGCCTAGTATGGGGTCGAGAGACCCAGTACTTC
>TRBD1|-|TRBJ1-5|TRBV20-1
CSAPTSRGKDQPQHF
TGCAGTGCGCCGACCTCCAGGGGGAAGGATCAGCCCCAGCATTTT
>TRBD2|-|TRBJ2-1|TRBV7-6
CASSQERDGDGEQFF
TGTGCCAGCAGCCAGGAGCGGGATGGTGACGGGGAGCAGTTCTTC
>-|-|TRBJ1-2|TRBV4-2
CASSQDSYGYTF
TGTGCCAGCAGCCAGGACAGCTATGGCTACACCTTC
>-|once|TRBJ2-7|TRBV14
CASSQNYEQYF
TGTGCCAGCAGCCAAAACTACGAGCAGTACTTC
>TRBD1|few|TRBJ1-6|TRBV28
CASSLGSEGAQSPLHF
TGTGCCAGCAGTTTAGGGTCCGAGGGGGCTCAATCACCCCTCCACTTT
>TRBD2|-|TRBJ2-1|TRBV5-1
CASSFRGTSGYNEQFF
TGCGCCAGCAGCTTCCGCGGGACTAGCGGATACAATGAGCAGTTCTTC